This section outlines one T cell receptor (beta chain) sequence together with its context. The antigen is unknown. TCRdb reanalysed the 5' RACE reads using MiXCR and keeps one entry per CDR3 protein. The table lists 1.5 million to 2 million distinct CDR3 sequences, about 31% of them singletons. This entry is derived from a study of identical twins. Study observations and caveats: Twins' excess sharing was less marked for out-of-frame beta sequences. Zero-insertion analyses might be partly confounded by invariant T cells like MAIT and iNKT. The study found that models underestimated out-of-frame TCR alpha sharing in monozygotic twins.

V was cut by 0 bases and J by 8 bases, with 11 bases left in between. Germline values: CDR1 DFQATT, CDR2 SNEGSKA (reference sequence). This CDR3 comprises 12 residues. The rearrangement links TRBV20-1 to TRBJ2-7; possible D gene TRBD2, 5 bases. The sequenced material came from cord blood. The sequence was collected from a newborn girl in good health. This CDR3 is CSARDTSGKQYF. The CDR3 coding sequence is TGCAGTGCTAGAGACACCTCGGGGAAGCAGTACTTC.